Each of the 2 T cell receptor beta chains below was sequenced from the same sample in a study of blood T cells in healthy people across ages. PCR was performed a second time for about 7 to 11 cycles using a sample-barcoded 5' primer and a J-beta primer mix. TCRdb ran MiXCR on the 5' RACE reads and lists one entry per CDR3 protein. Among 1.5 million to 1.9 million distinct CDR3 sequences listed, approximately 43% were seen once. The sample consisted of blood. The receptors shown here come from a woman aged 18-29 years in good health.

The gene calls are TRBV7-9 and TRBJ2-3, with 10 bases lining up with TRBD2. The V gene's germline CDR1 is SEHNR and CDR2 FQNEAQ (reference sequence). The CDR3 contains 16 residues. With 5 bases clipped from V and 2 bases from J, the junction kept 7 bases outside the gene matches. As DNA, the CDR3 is TGTGCCAGCAGCCCGGGGGGACTAGCGAACACAGATACGCAGTATTTT. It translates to CASSPGGLANTDTQYF. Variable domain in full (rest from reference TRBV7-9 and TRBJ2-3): DTGVSQNPRHKITKRGQNVTFRCDPISEHNRLYWYRQTLGQGPEFLTYFQNEAQLEKSRLLSDRFSAERPKGSFSTLEIQRTEQGDSAMYLCASSPGGLANTDTQYFGPGTRLTVL.

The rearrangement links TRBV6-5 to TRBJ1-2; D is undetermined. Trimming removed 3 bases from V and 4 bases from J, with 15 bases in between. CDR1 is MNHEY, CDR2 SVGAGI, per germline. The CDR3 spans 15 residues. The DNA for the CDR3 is TGTGCCAGCAGTTATGCGGGAGTGTTAGGCTATGGCTACACCTTC. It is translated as CASSYAGVLGYGYTF.